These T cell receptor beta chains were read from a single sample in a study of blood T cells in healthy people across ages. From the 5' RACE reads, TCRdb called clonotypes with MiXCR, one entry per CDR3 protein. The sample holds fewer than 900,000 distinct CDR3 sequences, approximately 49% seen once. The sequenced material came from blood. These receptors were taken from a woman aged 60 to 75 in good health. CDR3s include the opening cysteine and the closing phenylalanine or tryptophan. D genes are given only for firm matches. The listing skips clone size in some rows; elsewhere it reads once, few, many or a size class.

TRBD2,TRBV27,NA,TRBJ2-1,TGTGCCAGCAGGCGGGCTAGCGGATACAATGAGCAGTTCTTC,CASRRASGYNEQFF
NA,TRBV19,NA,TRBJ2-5,TGTGCCAGTAGTATAGGGGCCACCCGGGCGGAGACCCAGTACTTC,CASSIGATRAETQYF
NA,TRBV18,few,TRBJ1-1,TGTGCCAGCTCACGGCAGGGGTTGAACACTGAAGCTTTCTTT,CASSRQGLNTEAFF
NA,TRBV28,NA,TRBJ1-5,TGTGCCACAACACCCCGGAGCGATCAGCCCCAGCATTTT,CATTPRSDQPQHF
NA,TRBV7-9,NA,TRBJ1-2,TGTGCCAGCAGCTTAATCAATGAACGTGGACAGATGGGATCTAACTATGGCTACACCTTC,CASSLINERGQMGSNYGYTF
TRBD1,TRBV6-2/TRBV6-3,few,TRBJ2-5,TGTGCCAGCACGGACAGGGTGCGGGTCACCCAGTACTTC,CASTDRVRVTQYF
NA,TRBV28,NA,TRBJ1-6,TGTGCCAGCAGTTTGGGTCGAGCGAGCTCCTATAATTCACCCCTCCACTTT,CASSLGRASSYNSPLHF
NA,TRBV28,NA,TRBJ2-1,TGTGCCAGCAGTCCTCATTGGGATGAGCAGTTCTTC,CASSPHWDEQFF
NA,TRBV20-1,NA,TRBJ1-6,TGCAGTGCTCAGAGGTTCTATAGGGGTAGCGGGAGCTCCTATAATTCACCCCTCCACTTT,CSAQRFYRGSGSSYNSPLHF
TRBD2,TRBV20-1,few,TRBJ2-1,TGCAGTGGAAAGACCGGGGGGAGATACAATGAGCAGTTCTTC,CSGKTGGRYNEQFF
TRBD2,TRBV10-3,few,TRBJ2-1,TGTGCCATCAAGAGGGCGGGAGGGCCGAATGAGCAGTTCTTC,CAIKRAGGPNEQFF
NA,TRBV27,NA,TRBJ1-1,TGTGCCAGCAGTTTTTTCCCGGACTCGAACACTGAAGCTTTCTTT,CASSFFPDSNTEAFF
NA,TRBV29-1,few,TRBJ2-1,TGCAGCGTCCTCAGCTGGGGGTTCAATGAGCAGTTCTTC,CSVLSWGFNEQFF
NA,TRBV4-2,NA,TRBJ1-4,TGTGCCAGCAGCCAAGATGCCCGAAGCCCGTCAACTAATGAAAAACTGTTTTTT,CASSQDARSPSTNEKLFF